A selection of T cell receptor beta chains follows, all from one sample in a study of blood T cell repertoires in COVID-19. Data came from immunoSEQ multiplex PCR; TCRdb stores just in-frame clones and leaves some out. The sample carries about 140,000 clones, around 82% recorded once. The sequenced material came from PBMCs or T cells enriched from blood (not recorded which). Every receptor here comes from a man in his forties with acute COVID-19. The CDR3 runs from the conserved cysteine through the conserved F or W. D genes are given only for firm matches. A clone size is listed for some rows: how often the clone was seen (once, few, many), or a class if it is expanded.

v_call	j_call	clone_size	d_call	cdr3_nt	cdr3_aa
TRBV5-5	TRBJ2-3	few	TRBD2	TGTGCCAGCAGCCCCTGGGGTAGCGGGGGTGGCACAGATACGCAGTATTTT	CASSPWGSGGGTDTQYF
TRBV14	TRBJ2-5	NA	NA	TGTGCCAGCAGGGGCCTGACGGAAGAGACCCAGTACTTC	CASRGLTEETQYF
TRBV10-3	TRBJ2-3	NA	TRBD1	TGTGCCATCAGTGAGTCGGGACAGGGGCGCGCAGATACGCAGTATTTT	CAISESGQGRADTQYF
TRBV30	TRBJ1-1	NA	NA	TGTGCCTGGAGAGATGGGGGAGGGGCTGAAGCTTTCTTT	CAWRDGGGAEAFF
TRBV7-2	TRBJ2-7	NA	TRBD1	TGTGCCAGCAGCTTAGAGGTGGGACAGGGGGCCTACGAGCAGTACTTC	CASSLEVGQGAYEQYF
TRBV18	TRBJ2-7	NA	NA	TGTGCCAGCTCAGCCCAGGGGCCTGGGGACGAGCAGTACTTC	CASSAQGPGDEQYF
TRBV18	TRBJ1-2	NA	TRBD1	TGTGCCAGCTCACCAGTCGACTTAAGCTTTAAAACCGGGACAGCAAATTATGGCTACACCTTC	CASSPVDLSFKTGTANYGYTF
TRBV11-3	TRBJ2-2	NA	NA	TGTGCCAGCAGCTTTCAGTATGAGGCAGGGTCGAACACCGGGGAGCTGTTTTTT	CASSFQYEAGSNTGELFF
TRBV3-1/TRBV3-2	TRBJ2-1	NA	NA	TGTGCCAGCAGCCAAGATTCCGGGACTAATGAGCAGTTCTTC	CASSQDSGTNEQFF
TRBV5-4	TRBJ1-2	NA	NA	TGTGCCAGCAGCTGGGGGGGAGACGGCTACACCTTC	CASSWGGDGYTF
TRBV9	TRBJ2-1	few	TRBD1	TGTGCCAGCAGCCCTCAGGGGGTACCCGCCCTCAACAATGAGCAGTTCTTC	CASSPQGVPALNNEQFF
TRBV3-1/TRBV3-2	TRBJ1-6	NA	NA	TGTGCCAGCAGCCAAGGGAGGGCTCCCATTTCACCCCTCCACTTT	CASSQGRAPISPLHF
TRBV10-2	TRBJ1-5	NA	TRBD1	TGCGCCAGCAGTGAGTCCGAACAGGGGGCCTATCAGCCCCAGCATTTT	CASSESEQGAYQPQHF
TRBV7-6	TRBJ2-2	NA	TRBD2	TGTGCCAGCAGCTTAAGACTAGCGGACCCAGCGGGCGGGGAGCTGTTTTTT	CASSLRLADPAGGELFF
TRBV2	TRBJ2-2	few	NA	TGTGCCAGTTCCTCATACATCGGGGAGCTGTTTTTT	CASSSYIGELFF
TRBV13	TRBJ2-2	NA	TRBD1	TGTGCCAGCAGCGTTTCCCGGGACAGGGCAGATGGGGGGGAGCTGTTTTTT	CASSVSRDRADGGELFF
TRBV11-2	TRBJ2-1	NA	NA	TGTGCCAGCAGCTTCGGCAGGGAGCAGTTCTTC	CASSFGREQFF
TRBV28	TRBJ2-7	NA	NA	TGTGCCAGCAGTTTAGAACGAGGCCGGAGCTCCTACGAGCAGTACTTC	CASSLERGRSSYEQYF
TRBV5-4	TRBJ2-7	NA	TRBD2	TGTGCCAGCAGCTTGGGGCGGGGGGGCCTGGACGAGCAGTACTTC	CASSLGRGGLDEQYF
TRBV7-2	TRBJ1-1	NA	NA	TGTGCCAGCAGCCCACTTTCGACAGGAACTGAAGCTTTCTTT	CASSPLSTGTEAFF
TRBV7-9	TRBJ1-5	NA	NA	TGTGCCAGCAGCTCAATGACAGTAGACGAAACCCAGCATTTT	CASSSMTVDETQHF
TRBV6-1	TRBJ1-2	NA	TRBD1	TGTGCCAGCAGTGACACCGGGACAGGGATTTTCGGCGGCTACACCTTC	CASSDTGTGIFGGYTF